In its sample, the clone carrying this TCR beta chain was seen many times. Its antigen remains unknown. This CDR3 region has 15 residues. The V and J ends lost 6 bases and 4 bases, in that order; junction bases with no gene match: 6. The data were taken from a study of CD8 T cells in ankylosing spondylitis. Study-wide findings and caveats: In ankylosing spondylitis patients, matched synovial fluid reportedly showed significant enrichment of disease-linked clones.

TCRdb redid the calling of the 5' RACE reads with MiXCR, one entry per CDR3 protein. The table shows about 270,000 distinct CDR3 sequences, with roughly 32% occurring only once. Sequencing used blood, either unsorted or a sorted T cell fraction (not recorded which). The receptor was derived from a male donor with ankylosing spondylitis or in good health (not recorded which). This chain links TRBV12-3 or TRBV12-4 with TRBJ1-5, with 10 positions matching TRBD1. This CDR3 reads CASSLRGQGNQPQHF. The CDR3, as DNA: TGTGCCAGCAGCTTAAGGGGACAGGGGAATCAGCCCCAGCATTTT.